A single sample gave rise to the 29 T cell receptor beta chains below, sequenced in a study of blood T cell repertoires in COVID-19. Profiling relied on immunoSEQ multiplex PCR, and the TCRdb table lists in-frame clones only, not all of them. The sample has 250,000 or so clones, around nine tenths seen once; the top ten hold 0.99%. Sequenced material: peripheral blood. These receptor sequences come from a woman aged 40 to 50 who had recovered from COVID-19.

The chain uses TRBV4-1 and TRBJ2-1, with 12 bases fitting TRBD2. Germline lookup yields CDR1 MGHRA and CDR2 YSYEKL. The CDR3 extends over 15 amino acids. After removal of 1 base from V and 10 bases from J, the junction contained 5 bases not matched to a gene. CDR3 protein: CASSQGLAGAGEQFF. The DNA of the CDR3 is TGCGCCAGCAGCCAAGGACTAGCGGGGGCGGGGGAGCAGTTCTTC.

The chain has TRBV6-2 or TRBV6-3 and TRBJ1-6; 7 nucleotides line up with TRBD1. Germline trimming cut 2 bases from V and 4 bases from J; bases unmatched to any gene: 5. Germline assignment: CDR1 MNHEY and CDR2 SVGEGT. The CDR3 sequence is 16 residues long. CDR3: CASSYDTGVYNSPLHF. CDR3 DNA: TGTGCCAGCAGTTACGACACAGGGGTGTATAATTCACCCCTCCACTTT.

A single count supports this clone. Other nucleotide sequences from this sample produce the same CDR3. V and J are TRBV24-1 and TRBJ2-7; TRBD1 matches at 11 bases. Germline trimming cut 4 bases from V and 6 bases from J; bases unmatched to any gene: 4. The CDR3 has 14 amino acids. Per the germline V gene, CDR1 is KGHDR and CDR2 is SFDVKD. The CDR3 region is CATSDPGTGGEQYF. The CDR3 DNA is TGTGCCACCAGTGACCCCGGGACAGGGGGCGAGCAGTACTTC.

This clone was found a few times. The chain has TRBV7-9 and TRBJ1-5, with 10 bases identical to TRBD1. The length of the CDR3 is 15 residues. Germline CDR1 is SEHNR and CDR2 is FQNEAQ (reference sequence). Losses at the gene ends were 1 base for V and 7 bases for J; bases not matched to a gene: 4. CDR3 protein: CASSLGDRGFQPQHF. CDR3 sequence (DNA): TGTGCCAGCAGCTTAGGGGACAGGGGATTCCAGCCCCAGCATTTT.

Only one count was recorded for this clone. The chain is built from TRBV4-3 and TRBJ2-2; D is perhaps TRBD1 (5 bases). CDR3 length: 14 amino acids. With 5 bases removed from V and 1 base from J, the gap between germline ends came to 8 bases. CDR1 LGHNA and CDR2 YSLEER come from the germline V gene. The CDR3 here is CASSTTVNTGELFF. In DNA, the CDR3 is TGCGCCAGCAGCACGACAGTGAACACCGGGGAGCTGTTTTTT.

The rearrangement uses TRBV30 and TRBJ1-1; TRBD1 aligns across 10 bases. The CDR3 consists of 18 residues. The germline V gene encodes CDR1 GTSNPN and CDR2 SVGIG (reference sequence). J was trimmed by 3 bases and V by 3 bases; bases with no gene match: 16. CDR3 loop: CAWRKERGQGIRHTEAFF. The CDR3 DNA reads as TGTGCCTGGAGGAAAGAAAGGGGACAGGGGATTAGGCACACTGAAGCTTTCTTT.

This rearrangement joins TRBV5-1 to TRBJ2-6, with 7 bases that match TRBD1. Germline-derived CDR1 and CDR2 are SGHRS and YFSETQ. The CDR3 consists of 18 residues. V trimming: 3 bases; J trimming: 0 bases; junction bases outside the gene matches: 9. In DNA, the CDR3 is TGCGCCAGCAGCTCCTGGACAGGACTTAACTCTGGGGCCAACGTCCTGACTTTC. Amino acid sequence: CASSSWTGLNSGANVLTF.

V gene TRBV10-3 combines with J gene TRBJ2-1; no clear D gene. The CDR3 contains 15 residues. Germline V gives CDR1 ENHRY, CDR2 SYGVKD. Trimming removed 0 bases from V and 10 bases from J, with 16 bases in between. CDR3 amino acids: CAISESGTFRKEQFF. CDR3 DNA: TGTGCCATCAGTGAGTCGGGCACATTCAGGAAGGAGCAGTTCTTC.

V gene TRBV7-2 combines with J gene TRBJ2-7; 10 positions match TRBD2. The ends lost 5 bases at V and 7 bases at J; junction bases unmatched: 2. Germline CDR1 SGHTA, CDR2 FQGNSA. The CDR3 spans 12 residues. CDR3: CASSRTSGEQYV. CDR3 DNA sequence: TGTGCCAGCAGCCGGACTAGCGGTGAGCAGTACGTC.

This CDR3 is CASEGQGVYTF. The CDR3 DNA sequence: TGTGCCAGCGAGGGACAGGGGGTCTACACCTTC. This chain connects TRBV6-5 to TRBJ1-2; 11 bases agree with TRBD1. The V and J ends lost 8 bases and 10 bases, in that order; junction bases with no gene match: 3. Germline-derived CDR1 and CDR2 are MNHEY and SVGAGI. This CDR3 is 11 amino acids long.

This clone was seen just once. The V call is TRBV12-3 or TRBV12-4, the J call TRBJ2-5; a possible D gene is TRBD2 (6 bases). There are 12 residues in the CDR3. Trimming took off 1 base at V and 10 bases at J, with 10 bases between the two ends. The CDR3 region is CASSLGGVGQYF. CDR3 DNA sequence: TGTGCCAGCAGTTTAGGGGGGGTGGGCCAGTACTTC.

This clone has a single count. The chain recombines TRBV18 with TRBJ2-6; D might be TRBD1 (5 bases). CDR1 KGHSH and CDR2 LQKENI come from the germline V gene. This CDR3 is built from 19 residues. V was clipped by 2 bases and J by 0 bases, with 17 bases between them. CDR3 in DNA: TGTGCCAGCTCACCATCTCTCGGACACCAAACCTCTGGGGCCAACGTCCTGACTTTC. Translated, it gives CASSPSLGHQTSGANVLTF.

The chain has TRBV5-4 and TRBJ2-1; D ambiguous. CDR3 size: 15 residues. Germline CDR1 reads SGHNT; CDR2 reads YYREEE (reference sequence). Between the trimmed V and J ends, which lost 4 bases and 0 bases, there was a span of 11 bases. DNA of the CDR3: TGTGCCAGCAGCAAAGACACCAGCTCCTACAATGAGCAGTTCTTC. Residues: CASSKDTSSYNEQFF.

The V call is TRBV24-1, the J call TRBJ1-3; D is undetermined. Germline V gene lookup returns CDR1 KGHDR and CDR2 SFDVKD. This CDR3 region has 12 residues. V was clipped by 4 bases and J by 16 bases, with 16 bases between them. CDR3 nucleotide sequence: TGTGCCACCAGTGACCCCGGGTCCCCATCCTATTTT. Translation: CATSDPGSPSYF.

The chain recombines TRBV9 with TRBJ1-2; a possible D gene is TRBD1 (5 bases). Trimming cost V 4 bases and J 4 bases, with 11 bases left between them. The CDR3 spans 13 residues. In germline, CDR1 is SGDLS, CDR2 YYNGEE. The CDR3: CASSPSGLYGYTF. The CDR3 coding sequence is TGTGCCAGCAGCCCCTCGGGACTCTATGGCTACACCTTC.

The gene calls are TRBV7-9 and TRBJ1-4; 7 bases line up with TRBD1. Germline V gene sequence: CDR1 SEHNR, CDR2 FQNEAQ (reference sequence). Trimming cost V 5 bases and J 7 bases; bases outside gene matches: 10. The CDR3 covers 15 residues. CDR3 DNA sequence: TGTGCCAGCAGCACCCGACAGGGAGAGGGTGAAAAACTGTTTTTT. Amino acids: CASSTRQGEGEKLFF.

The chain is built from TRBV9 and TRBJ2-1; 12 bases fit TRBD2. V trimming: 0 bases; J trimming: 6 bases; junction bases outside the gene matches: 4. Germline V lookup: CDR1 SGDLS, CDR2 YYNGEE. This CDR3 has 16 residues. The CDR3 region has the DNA TGTGCCAGCAGCGTAGGGACTAGCGGGATTGGCAATGAGCAGTTCTTC. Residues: CASSVGTSGIGNEQFF.

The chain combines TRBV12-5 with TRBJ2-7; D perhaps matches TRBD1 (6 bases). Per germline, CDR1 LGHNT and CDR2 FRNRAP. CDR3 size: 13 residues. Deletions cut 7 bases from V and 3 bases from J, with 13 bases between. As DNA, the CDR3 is TGTGCTAGTGCCCGGGACAAGCACTACGAGCAGTACGTC. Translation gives CASARDKHYEQYV.

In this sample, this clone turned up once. CDR3 protein: CASSYSRRTYNEQFF. Written as DNA, the CDR3 is TGTGCCAGCAGTTACTCCCGCAGAACCTACAATGAGCAGTTCTTC. This chain links TRBV6-2 or TRBV6-3 with TRBJ2-1; D gene uncertain. The CDR3 runs 15 residues. Trimming took off 0 bases at V and 2 bases at J, with 8 bases between the two ends. The V gene's germline CDR1 is MNHEY and CDR2 SVGEGT.

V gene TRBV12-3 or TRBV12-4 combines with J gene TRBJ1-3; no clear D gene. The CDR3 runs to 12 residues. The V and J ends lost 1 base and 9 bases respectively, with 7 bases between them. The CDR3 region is CASSLVLGTIYF. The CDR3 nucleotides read TGTGCCAGCAGTTTAGTGCTCGGCACCATATATTTT.

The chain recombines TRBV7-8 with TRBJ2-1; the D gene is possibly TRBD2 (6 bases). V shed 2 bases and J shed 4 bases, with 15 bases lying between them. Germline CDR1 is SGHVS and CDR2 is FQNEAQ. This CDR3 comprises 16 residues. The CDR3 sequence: CASSLLGARGYNEQFF. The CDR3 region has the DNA TGTGCCAGCAGCTTACTGGGAGCCCGGGGGTACAATGAGCAGTTCTTC.

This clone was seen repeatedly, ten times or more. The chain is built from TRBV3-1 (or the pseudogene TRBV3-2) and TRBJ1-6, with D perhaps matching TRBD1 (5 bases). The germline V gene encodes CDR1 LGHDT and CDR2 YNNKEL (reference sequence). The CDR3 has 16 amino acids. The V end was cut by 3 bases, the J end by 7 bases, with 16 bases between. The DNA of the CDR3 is TGTGCCAGCAGCCAGGTGGGGGGATCTCCGAATTCACCCCTCCACTTT. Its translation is CASSQVGGSPNSPLHF.

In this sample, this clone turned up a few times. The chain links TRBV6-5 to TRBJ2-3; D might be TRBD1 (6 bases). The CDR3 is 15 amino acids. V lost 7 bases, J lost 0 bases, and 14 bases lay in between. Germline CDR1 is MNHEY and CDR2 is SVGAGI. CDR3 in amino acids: CASTQNQGSTDTQYF. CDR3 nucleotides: TGTGCCAGCACCCAAAACCAGGGGAGCACAGATACGCAGTATTTT.

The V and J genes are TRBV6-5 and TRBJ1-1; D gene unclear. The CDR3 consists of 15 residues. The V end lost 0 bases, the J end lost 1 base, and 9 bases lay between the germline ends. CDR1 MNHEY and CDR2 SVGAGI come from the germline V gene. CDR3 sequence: CASSYSGGPNTEAFF. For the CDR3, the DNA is TGTGCCAGCAGTTACTCGGGAGGGCCGAACACTGAAGCTTTCTTT.

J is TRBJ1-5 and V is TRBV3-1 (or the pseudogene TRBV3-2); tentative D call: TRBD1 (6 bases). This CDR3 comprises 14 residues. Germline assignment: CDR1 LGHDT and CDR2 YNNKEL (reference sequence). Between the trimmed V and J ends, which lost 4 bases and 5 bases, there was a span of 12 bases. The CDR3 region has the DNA TGTGCCAGCAGCCCTAGGACAGTCGATCAGCCCCAGCATTTT. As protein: CASSPRTVDQPQHF.

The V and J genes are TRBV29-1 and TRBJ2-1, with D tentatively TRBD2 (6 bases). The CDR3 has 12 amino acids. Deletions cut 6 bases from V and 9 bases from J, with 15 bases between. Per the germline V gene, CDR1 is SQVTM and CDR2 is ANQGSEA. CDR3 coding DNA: TGCAGCGTGGGGGGTAGCTTAGGTGAGCAGTTCTTC. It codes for CSVGGSLGEQFF.

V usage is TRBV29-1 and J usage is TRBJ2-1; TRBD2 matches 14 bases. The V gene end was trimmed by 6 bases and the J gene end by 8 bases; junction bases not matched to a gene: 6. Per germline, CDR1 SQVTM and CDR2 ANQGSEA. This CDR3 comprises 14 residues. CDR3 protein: CSVAGTSGSDEQFF. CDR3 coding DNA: TGCAGCGTCGCCGGGACTAGCGGGAGCGATGAGCAGTTCTTC.

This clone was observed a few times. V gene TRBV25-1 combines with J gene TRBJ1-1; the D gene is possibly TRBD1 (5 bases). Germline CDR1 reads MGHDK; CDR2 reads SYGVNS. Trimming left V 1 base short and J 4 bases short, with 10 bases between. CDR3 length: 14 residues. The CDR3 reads CASSELRGGTEAFF. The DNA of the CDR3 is TGTGCCAGCAGTGAATTAAGGGGCGGCACTGAAGCTTTCTTT.

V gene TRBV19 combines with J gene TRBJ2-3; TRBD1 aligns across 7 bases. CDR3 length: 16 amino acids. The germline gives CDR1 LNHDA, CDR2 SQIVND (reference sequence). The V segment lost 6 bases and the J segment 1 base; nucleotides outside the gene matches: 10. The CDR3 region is CASSRTGRGGTDTQYF. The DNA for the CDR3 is TGTGCCAGTAGCCGGACAGGCAGGGGAGGCACAGATACGCAGTATTTT. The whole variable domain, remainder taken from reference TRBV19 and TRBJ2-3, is DGGITQSPKYLFRKEGQNVTLSCEQNLNHDAMYWYRQDPGQGLRLIYYSQIVNDFQKGDIAEGYSVSREKKESFPLTVTSAQKNPTAFYLCASSRTGRGGTDTQYFGPGTRLTVL.